This T cell receptor beta chain was retrieved from a study of response to subunit inactivated influenza vaccine. This clonotype was seen more than once but under ten times. MiXCR, applied by TCRdb to the RT-PCR reads, yields one record per CDR3 protein. The data hold over 750,000 distinct CDR3 sequences, with about 20% observed a single time. The CDR3 covers 14 residues. Trimming took off 0 bases at V and 4 bases at J, with 7 bases between the two ends. Germline V gene lookup returns CDR1 MNHEY and CDR2 SVGAGI. This receptor was identified in a man aged 45-65 years who received an inactivated influenza vaccine. The chain links TRBV6-5 to TRBJ1-5; D not resolved. This material consisted of PBMCs from blood, taken 5 days after vaccination. CDR3 sequence reads: CASSYSGLNQPQHF. CDR3 DNA sequence: TGTGCCAGCAGTTACTCAGGGTTGAATCAGCCCCAGCATTTT.